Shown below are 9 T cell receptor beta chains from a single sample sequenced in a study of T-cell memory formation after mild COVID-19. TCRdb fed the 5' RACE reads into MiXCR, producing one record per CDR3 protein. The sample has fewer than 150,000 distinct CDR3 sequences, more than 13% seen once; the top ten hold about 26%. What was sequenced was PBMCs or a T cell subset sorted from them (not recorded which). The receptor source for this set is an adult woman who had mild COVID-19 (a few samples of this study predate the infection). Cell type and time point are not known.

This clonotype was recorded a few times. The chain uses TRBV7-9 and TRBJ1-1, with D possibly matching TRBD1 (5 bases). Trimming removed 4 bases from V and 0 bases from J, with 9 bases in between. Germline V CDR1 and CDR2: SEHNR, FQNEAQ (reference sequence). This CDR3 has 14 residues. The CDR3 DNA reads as TGTGCCAGCAGCTCCCGAGGGGTGAACACTGAAGCTTTCTTT. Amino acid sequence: CASSSRGVNTEAFF.

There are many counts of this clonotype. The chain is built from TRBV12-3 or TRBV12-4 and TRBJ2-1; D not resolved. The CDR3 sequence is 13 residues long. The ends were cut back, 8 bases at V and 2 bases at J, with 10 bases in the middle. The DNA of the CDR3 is TGTGCCAGCTCACTAAGCGCCTACAATGAGCAGTTCTTC. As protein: CASSLSAYNEQFF.

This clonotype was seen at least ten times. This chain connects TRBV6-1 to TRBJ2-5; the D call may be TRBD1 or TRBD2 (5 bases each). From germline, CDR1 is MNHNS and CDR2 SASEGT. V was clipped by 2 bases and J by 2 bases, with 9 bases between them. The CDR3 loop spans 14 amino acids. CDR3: CASSEYGGQETQYF. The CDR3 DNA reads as TGTGCCAGCAGTGAATATGGGGGACAAGAGACCCAGTACTTC.

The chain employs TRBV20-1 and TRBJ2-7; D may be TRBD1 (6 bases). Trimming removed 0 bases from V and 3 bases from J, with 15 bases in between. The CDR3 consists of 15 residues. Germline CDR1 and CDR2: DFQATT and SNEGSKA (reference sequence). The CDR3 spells CSARDRGGSFYEQYF. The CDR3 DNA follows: TGCAGTGCTAGAGATCGAGGGGGAAGTTTCTACGAGCAGTACTTC.

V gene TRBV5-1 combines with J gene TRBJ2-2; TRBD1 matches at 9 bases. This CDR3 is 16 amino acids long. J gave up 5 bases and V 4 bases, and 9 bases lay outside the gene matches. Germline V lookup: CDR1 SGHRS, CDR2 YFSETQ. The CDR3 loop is CASSSEDRGWTGELFF. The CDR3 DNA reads TGCGCCAGCAGCAGTGAGGACAGGGGTTGGACCGGGGAGCTGTTTTTT.

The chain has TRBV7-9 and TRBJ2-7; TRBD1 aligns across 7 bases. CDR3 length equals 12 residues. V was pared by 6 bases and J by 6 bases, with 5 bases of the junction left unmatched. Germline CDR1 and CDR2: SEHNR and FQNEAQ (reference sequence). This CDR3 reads CASSQTGPEQYF. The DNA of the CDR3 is TGTGCCAGCAGTCAGACAGGGCCCGAGCAGTACTTC.

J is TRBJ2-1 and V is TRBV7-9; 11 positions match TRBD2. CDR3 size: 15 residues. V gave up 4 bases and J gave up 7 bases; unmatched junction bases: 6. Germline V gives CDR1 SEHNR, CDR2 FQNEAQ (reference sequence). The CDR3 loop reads CASSSTSGSENEQFF. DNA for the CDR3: TGTGCCAGCAGCTCCACTAGCGGGAGTGAGAATGAGCAGTTCTTC. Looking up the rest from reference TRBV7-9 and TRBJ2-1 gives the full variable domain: DTGVSQNPRHKITKRGQNVTFRCDPISEHNRLYWYRQTLGQGPEFLTYFQNEAQLEKSRLLSDRFSAERPKGSFSTLEIQRTEQGDSAMYLCASSSTSGSENEQFFGPGTRLTVL.

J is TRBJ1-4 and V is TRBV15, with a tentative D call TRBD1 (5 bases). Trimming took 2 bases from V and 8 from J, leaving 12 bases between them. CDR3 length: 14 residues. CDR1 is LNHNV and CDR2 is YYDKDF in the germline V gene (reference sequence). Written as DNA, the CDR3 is TGTGCCACCAGCAGATCCCGGGCAGGGGAAAAACTGTTTTTT. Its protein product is CATSRSRAGEKLFF. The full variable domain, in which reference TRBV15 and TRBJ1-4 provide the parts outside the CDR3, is DAMVIQNPRYQVTQFGKPVTLSCSQTLNHNVMYWYQQKSSQAPKLLFHYYDKDFNNEADTPDNFQSRRPNTSFCFLDIRSPGLGDTAMYLCATSRSRAGEKLFFGSGTQLSVL.

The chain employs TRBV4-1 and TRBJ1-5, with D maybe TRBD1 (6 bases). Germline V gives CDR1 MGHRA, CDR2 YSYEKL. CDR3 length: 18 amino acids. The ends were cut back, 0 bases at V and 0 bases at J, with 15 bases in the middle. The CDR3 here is CASSQEGGTGYSNQPQHF. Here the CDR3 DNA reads TGCGCCAGCAGCCAAGAAGGAGGAACAGGGTATAGCAATCAGCCCCAGCATTTT.